These 7 T cell receptor beta chains came from one sample sequenced in a study of blood T cell repertoires in COVID-19. Sequencing used immunoSEQ multiplex PCR; TCRdb keeps in-frame clones, though not all of them. The sample gives 85,000 to 90,000 clones, around 86% of which show up once; roughly 15% is in the top ten. Sequenced input: peripheral blood. These receptors all come from a woman of 80 years or more with active or convalescent COVID-19.

The chain carries TRBV18 and TRBJ1-6; a weak D match, TRBD1 (5 bases). Germline assignment: CDR1 KGHSH and CDR2 LQKENI. V was pared by 2 bases and J by 8 bases, with 10 bases between. The length of the CDR3 is 14 residues. The CDR3 reads CASSPGATYSPLHF. The CDR3 coding sequence is TGTGCCAGCTCACCAGGGGCGACTTATTCACCCCTCCACTTT.

V and J are TRBV9 and TRBJ2-7; 11 bases fit TRBD2. Per germline, CDR1 SGDLS and CDR2 YYNGEE. J gave up 5 bases and V 0 bases, and 4 bases lay outside the gene matches. This CDR3 is 15 amino acids long. In nucleotides, the CDR3 is TGTGCCAGCAGCGTAGGTAGCGGGAGGGCCCACGAGCAGTACTTC. Its translation is CASSVGSGRAHEQYF.

Only a few counts were recorded for this clone. The V gene is TRBV4-3, the J gene TRBJ2-6, with 7 bases matching TRBD1. V gave up 0 bases and J gave up 0 bases; unmatched junction bases: 8. The V gene's germline CDR1 is LGHNA and CDR2 YSLEER. The CDR3 runs to 19 residues. This CDR3 reads CASSQDSDRVYSGANVLTF. In DNA, the CDR3 is TGCGCCAGCAGCCAAGACTCCGACAGGGTCTACTCTGGGGCCAACGTCCTGACTTTC.

The table lists this clone with a few counts. V and J are TRBV10-3 and TRBJ1-6; 7 positions agree with TRBD1. The J segment lost 4 bases and the V segment lost 6 bases, leaving 9 bases of the junction unmatched. Per germline, CDR1 ENHRY and CDR2 SYGVKD. The length of the CDR3 is 16 residues. In DNA form, the CDR3 reads TGTGCCATCAGGGGGGACAGAACCCCTTATAATTCACCCCTCCACTTT. This codes for CAIRGDRTPYNSPLHF.

This chain joins TRBV2 and TRBJ1-4, with TRBD1 matching 7 bases. After removal of 6 bases from V and 5 bases from J, the junction contained 6 bases not matched to a gene. CDR3 size: 14 residues. CDR1 and CDR2 from the germline V gene are SNHLY and FYNNEI. In DNA, the CDR3 is TGTGCCAGCAGCTGGGACAGACAGAATGAAAAACTGTTTTTT. Translating gives CASSWDRQNEKLFF.

The CDR3 is CAWSSNRGNEQFF. CDR3 sequence (DNA): TGTGCCTGGAGTAGCAACAGGGGAAATGAGCAGTTCTTC. The genes are TRBV30 and TRBJ2-1, with 7 bases fitting TRBD1. Germline-derived CDR1 and CDR2 are GTSNPN and SVGIG (reference sequence). The CDR3 spans 13 residues. Germline trimming cut 2 bases from V and 7 bases from J; bases unmatched to any gene: 5.

V is TRBV4-1 and J is TRBJ2-5, with TRBD2 identical over 9 bases. This CDR3 has 13 residues. The germline CDR1 and CDR2 sequences are MGHRA and YSYEKL. The trim removed 8 bases at V and 5 bases at J, leaving 6 bases unmatched. The CDR3 DNA is TGCGCCAGCGGGCGGGGGGGCCGCGAGACCCAGTACTTC. Protein sequence: CASGRGGRETQYF.